This is a list of T cell receptor beta chains from one sample in a study of blood T cell repertoires in COVID-19. TCRdb keeps only in-frame clones here, not all; method: immunoSEQ multiplex PCR. The sample lists over 300,000 clones, over 70% occurring once. Material: peripheral blood. These receptors all come from a woman between 45 and 60 years old with acute or convalescent COVID-19. Each CDR3 is given with its conserved first and last residue. The D gene is left open where the match is weak. For some rows the clone size is stated as once, few or many, or as a class when expanded; others skip it.

D gene: .
clone size: once
J gene: TRBJ2-5
V gene: TRBV5-6
CDR3 protein: CASSQGGHLQETQYF
CDR3 DNA: TGTGCCAGCAGCCAAGGGGGACATTTACAAGAGACCCAGTACTTC

D gene: .
clone size: .
J gene: TRBJ1-1
V gene: TRBV5-1
CDR3 protein: CASSFGGLANTEAFF
CDR3 DNA: TGCGCCAGCAGCTTTGGAGGGTTGGCGAACACTGAAGCTTTCTTT

D gene: TRBD2
clone size: few
J gene: TRBJ2-7
V gene: TRBV18
CDR3 protein: CASSPPSASGVLEQYF
CDR3 DNA: TGTGCCAGCTCACCACCGTCGGCTAGCGGGGTTCTCGAGCAGTACTTC

D gene: .
clone size: .
J gene: TRBJ2-1
V gene: TRBV3-1/TRBV3-2
CDR3 protein: CASSPYNNEQFF
CDR3 DNA: TGTGCCAGCAGCCCGTATAACAATGAGCAGTTCTTC

D gene: .
clone size: .
J gene: TRBJ2-2
V gene: TRBV5-1
CDR3 protein: CASRDSNTGELFF
CDR3 DNA: TGCGCCAGCAGGGACTCGAACACCGGGGAGCTGTTTTTT

D gene: TRBD2
clone size: .
J gene: TRBJ2-1
V gene: TRBV3-1/TRBV3-2
CDR3 protein: CASSQRTSGRSSYNEQFF
CDR3 DNA: TGTGCCAGCAGCCAACGGACTAGCGGGAGGAGCTCCTACAATGAGCAGTTCTTC

D gene: .
clone size: few
J gene: TRBJ1-2
V gene: TRBV10-3
CDR3 protein: CAISKTGPESDGYTF
CDR3 DNA: TGTGCCATCAGCAAGACAGGACCAGAATCTGATGGCTACACCTTC

D gene: .
clone size: few
J gene: TRBJ2-3
V gene: TRBV7-9
CDR3 protein: CASSLGTEGDTQYF
CDR3 DNA: TGTGCCAGCAGCCTCGGGACGGAGGGGGATACGCAGTATTTT

D gene: .
clone size: .
J gene: TRBJ1-1
V gene: TRBV30
CDR3 protein: CAWSGTDGGLDTEAFF
CDR3 DNA: TGTGCCTGGAGTGGGACAGACGGAGGTCTGGACACTGAAGCTTTCTTT

D gene: TRBD1
clone size: .
J gene: TRBJ1-6
V gene: TRBV3-1/TRBV3-2
CDR3 protein: CASSQLDRGLRSPLHF
CDR3 DNA: TGTGCCAGCAGCCAACTAGACAGGGGGCTTCGTTCACCCCTCCACTTT

D gene: TRBD1
clone size: .
J gene: TRBJ1-3
V gene: TRBV3-1/TRBV3-2
CDR3 protein: CASSQEGGAGNTIYF
CDR3 DNA: TGTGCCAGCAGCCAAGAAGGGGGCGCCGGAAACACCATATATTTT

D gene: .
clone size: .
J gene: TRBJ1-1
V gene: TRBV3-1/TRBV3-2
CDR3 protein: CASTQREADTEAFF
CDR3 DNA: TGTGCCAGCACCCAAAGGGAGGCAGACACTGAAGCTTTCTTT

D gene: .
clone size: .
J gene: TRBJ2-7
V gene: TRBV19
CDR3 protein: CASSIDSGSYEQYF
CDR3 DNA: TGTGCCAGTAGTATAGACAGCGGGTCATACGAGCAGTACTTC

D gene: TRBD1
clone size: .
J gene: TRBJ2-3
V gene: TRBV24-1
CDR3 protein: CATSDPSGQGTDTQYF
CDR3 DNA: TGTGCCACCAGTGATCCGTCGGGACAGGGTACAGATACGCAGTATTTT

D gene: .
clone size: .
J gene: TRBJ1-3
V gene: TRBV2
CDR3 protein: CASGLQGGGNTIYF
CDR3 DNA: TGTGCCAGCGGGTTACAGGGCGGAGGAAACACCATATATTTT

D gene: TRBD1
clone size: .
J gene: TRBJ1-5
V gene: TRBV6-4
CDR3 protein: CASSEQGEGQPQHF
CDR3 DNA: TGTGCCAGCAGTGAACAGGGGGAGGGTCAGCCCCAGCATTTT

D gene: .
clone size: .
J gene: TRBJ1-1
V gene: TRBV28
CDR3 protein: CASSRGRGKAAEAFF
CDR3 DNA: TGTGCCAGCAGCCGAGGGCGGGGGAAGGCGGCTGAAGCTTTCTTT

D gene: TRBD1
clone size: .
J gene: TRBJ2-7
V gene: TRBV30
CDR3 protein: CAWSVPTGAFSYEQYF
CDR3 DNA: TGTGCCTGGAGCGTACCCACAGGGGCCTTCTCCTACGAGCAGTACTTC

D gene: TRBD1
clone size: .
J gene: TRBJ1-2
V gene: TRBV27
CDR3 protein: CASSLSPTTGGVIYGYTF
CDR3 DNA: TGTGCCAGCAGTTTATCCCCCACGACAGGGGGCGTCATCTATGGCTACACCTTC

D gene: TRBD1
clone size: once
J gene: TRBJ1-3
V gene: TRBV19
CDR3 protein: CASSIDRDRNTIYF
CDR3 DNA: TGTGCCAGTAGCATCGACAGGGATCGAAACACCATATATTTT

D gene: TRBD2
clone size: .
J gene: TRBJ2-1
V gene: TRBV25-1
CDR3 protein: CASSEYPLAGGRSEQFF
CDR3 DNA: TGTGCCAGCAGTGAATATCCTCTAGCGGGAGGTCGTAGTGAGCAGTTCTTC

D gene: .
clone size: .
J gene: TRBJ1-4
V gene: TRBV29-1
CDR3 protein: CSVEVGGGEKLFF
CDR3 DNA: TGCAGCGTTGAAGTCGGGGGAGGCGAAAAACTGTTTTTT

D gene: TRBD1
clone size: .
J gene: TRBJ1-2
V gene: TRBV29-1
CDR3 protein: CSVGDRGRRDGYTF
CDR3 DNA: TGCAGCGTGGGTGACAGGGGTAGAAGGGATGGCTACACCTTC

D gene: TRBD1
clone size: .
J gene: TRBJ1-1
V gene: TRBV11-2
CDR3 protein: CASSLAGGRTEAFF
CDR3 DNA: TGTGCCAGCAGCCTAGCAGGGGGACGCACTGAAGCTTTCTTT

D gene: TRBD2
clone size: once
J gene: TRBJ2-1
V gene: TRBV2
CDR3 protein: CASVLAGYNEQFF
CDR3 DNA: TGTGCCAGCGTGCTAGCGGGCTACAATGAGCAGTTCTTC

D gene: .
clone size: .
J gene: TRBJ1-1
V gene: TRBV29-1
CDR3 protein: CSVAGASDTEAFF
CDR3 DNA: TGCAGCGTTGCTGGGGCCTCGGACACTGAAGCTTTCTTT

D gene: TRBD1
clone size: .
J gene: TRBJ1-2
V gene: TRBV5-1
CDR3 protein: CASSLVQGASYGYTF
CDR3 DNA: TGCGCCAGCAGCTTGGTACAGGGGGCGAGCTATGGCTACACCTTC

D gene: .
clone size: .
J gene: TRBJ1-1
V gene: TRBV6-2/TRBV6-3
CDR3 protein: CASSYAVELMNTEAFF
CDR3 DNA: TGTGCCAGCAGTTACGCCGTTGAGTTAATGAACACTGAAGCTTTCTTT

D gene: .
clone size: .
J gene: TRBJ2-7
V gene: TRBV5-8
CDR3 protein: CASSPRVEQYF
CDR3 DNA: TGTGCCAGCAGCCCCAGGGTCGAGCAGTACTTC

D gene: .
clone size: .
J gene: TRBJ2-3
V gene: TRBV5-1
CDR3 protein: CASSLQGPTDTQYF
CDR3 DNA: TGCGCCAGCAGCTTGCAGGGCCCCACAGATACGCAGTATTTT

D gene: .
clone size: .
J gene: TRBJ2-1
V gene: TRBV9
CDR3 protein: CASSVAVGNEQFF
CDR3 DNA: TGTGCCAGCAGCGTGGCGGTTGGCAATGAGCAGTTCTTC

D gene: .
clone size: few
J gene: TRBJ1-1
V gene: TRBV7-9
CDR3 protein: CASSPRLNTEAFF
CDR3 DNA: TGTGCCAGCAGCCCCAGGTTGAACACTGAAGCTTTCTTT

D gene: .
clone size: .
J gene: TRBJ1-3
V gene: TRBV30
CDR3 protein: CAWQGNSGNTIYF
CDR3 DNA: TGTGCCTGGCAGGGGAATAGTGGAAACACCATATATTTT

D gene: .
clone size: .
J gene: TRBJ1-1
V gene: TRBV14
CDR3 protein: CASSQGGGFMNTEAFF
CDR3 DNA: TGTGCCAGCAGCCAGGGGGGGGGTTTTATGAACACTGAAGCTTTCTTT

D gene: TRBD1
clone size: .
J gene: TRBJ1-4
V gene: TRBV2
CDR3 protein: CASSGGQGGNEKLFF
CDR3 DNA: TGTGCCAGCAGTGGGGGACAGGGAGGTAATGAAAAACTGTTTTTT

D gene: .
clone size: .
J gene: TRBJ1-2
V gene: TRBV5-6
CDR3 protein: CASSLPEGGVGYTF
CDR3 DNA: TGTGCCAGCAGCTTGCCGGAAGGAGGGGTTGGCTACACCTTC